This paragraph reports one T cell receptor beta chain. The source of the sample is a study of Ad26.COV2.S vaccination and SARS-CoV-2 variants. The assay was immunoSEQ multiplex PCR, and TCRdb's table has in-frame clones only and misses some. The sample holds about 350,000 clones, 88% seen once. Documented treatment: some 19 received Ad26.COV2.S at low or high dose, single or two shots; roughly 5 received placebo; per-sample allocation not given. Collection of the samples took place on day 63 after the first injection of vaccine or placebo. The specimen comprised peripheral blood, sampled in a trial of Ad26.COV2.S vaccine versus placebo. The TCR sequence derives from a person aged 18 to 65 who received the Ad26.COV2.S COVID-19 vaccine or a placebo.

The CDR3 DNA sequence: TGTGCCAGCAGCCCACGGGACAGGGGGCTTACGACCGGGGAGCTGTTTTTT. This sequence encodes CASSPRDRGLTTGELFF. This sequence joins TRBV9 and TRBJ2-2; the match to TRBD1 covers 12 bases. Trimming took 4 bases from V and 5 from J; bases not matched to a gene: 9. The CDR3 is made up of 17 amino acids. The germline V gene encodes CDR1 SGDLS and CDR2 YYNGEE.